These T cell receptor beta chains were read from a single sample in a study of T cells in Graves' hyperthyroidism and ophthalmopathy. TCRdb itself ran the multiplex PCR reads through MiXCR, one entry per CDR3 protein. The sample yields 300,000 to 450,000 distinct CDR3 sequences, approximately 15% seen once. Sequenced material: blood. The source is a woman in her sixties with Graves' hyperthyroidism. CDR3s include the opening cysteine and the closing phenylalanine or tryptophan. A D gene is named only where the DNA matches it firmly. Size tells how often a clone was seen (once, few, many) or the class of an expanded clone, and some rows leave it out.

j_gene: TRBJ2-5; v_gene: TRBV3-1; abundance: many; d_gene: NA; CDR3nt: TGTGCCAGCAGCCAAGGTAGAATCGAGACCCAGTACTTC; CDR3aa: CASSQGRIETQYF
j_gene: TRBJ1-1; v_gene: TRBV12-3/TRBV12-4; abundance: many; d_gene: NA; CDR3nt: TGTGCCAGCAACCCTTCCCGGGACTCGGGGGCTTTCTTT; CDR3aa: CASNPSRDSGAFF
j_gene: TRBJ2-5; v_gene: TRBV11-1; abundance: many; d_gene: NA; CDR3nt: TGTGCCAGCAGCCTGGGCCAATTGTTGGAGACCCAGTACTTC; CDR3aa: CASSLGQLLETQYF
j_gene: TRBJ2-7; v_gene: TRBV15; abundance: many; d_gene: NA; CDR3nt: TGTGCCACCAGCAGAGATTCTACGGGAGAGCAGTACTTC; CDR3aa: CATSRDSTGEQYF
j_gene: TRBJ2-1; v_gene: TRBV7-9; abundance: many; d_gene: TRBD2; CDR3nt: TGTGCCAGCAGCCGGACTAGCGGGAATGAGCAGTTCTTC; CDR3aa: CASSRTSGNEQFF
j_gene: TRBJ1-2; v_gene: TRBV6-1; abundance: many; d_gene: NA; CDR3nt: TGTGCCAGCAGTTATGCGGGGTATGGCTACACCTTC; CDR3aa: CASSYAGYGYTF
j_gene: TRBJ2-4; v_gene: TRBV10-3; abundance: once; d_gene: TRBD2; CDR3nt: TGTGCCATCAGGGCGGGGGGCAAAAACATTCAGTACTTC; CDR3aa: CAIRAGGKNIQYF
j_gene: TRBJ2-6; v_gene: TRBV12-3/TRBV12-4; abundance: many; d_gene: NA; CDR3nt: TGTGCCAGCAGTTTGTCCCGGACTGGGGCCAACGTCCTGACTTTC; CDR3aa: CASSLSRTGANVLTF
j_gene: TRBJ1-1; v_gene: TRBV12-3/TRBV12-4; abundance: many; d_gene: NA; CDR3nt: TGTGCCAGCACCTACACCTCGGACCCCTCCGGTGAAGCTTTCTTT; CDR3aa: CASTYTSDPSGEAFF
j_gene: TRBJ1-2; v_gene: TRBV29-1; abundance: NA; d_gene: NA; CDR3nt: TGCAGCGTTGAGCAGGGGAGGGATGGCTACACCTTC; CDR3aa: CSVEQGRDGYTF
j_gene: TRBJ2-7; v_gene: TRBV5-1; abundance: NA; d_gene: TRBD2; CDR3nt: TGCGCCAGCAGCTTGGGTAGCGGGAGCCCCTACGAGCAGTACTTC; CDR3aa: CASSLGSGSPYEQYF
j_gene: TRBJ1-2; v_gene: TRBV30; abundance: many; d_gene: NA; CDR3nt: TGTGCCTGGAGTTATACAGGGGGCTACACCTTC; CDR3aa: CAWSYTGGYTF
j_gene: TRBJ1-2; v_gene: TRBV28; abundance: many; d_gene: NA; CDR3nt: TGTGCCAGCAGAGACGGGCCGCGGGTCTATGGCTACACCTTC; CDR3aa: CASRDGPRVYGYTF
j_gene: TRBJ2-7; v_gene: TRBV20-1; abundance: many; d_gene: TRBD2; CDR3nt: TGCAGTGCTAGAGCTAGCGGGAGGGCCGACGAGCAGTACTTC; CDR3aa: CSARASGRADEQYF
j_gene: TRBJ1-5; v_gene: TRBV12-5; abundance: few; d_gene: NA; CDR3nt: TGTGCTAGTGGTTTGGTAATGGCCGGCAATCAGCCCCAGCATTTT; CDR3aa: CASGLVMAGNQPQHF
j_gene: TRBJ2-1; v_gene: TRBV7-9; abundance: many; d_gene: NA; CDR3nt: TGTGCCAGCAGCTCGGCCAATGAGCAGTTCTTC; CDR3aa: CASSSANEQFF
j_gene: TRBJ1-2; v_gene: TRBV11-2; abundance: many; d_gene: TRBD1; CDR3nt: TGTGCCAGCAGCTTGGATCCAAAAGGGACAGGGGTCGGCTACACCTTC; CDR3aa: CASSLDPKGTGVGYTF
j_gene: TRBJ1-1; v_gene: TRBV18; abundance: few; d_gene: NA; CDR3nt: TGTGCCAGCTCACCGACACTCGGCACTCTGAACACTGAAGCTTTCTTT; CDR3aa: CASSPTLGTLNTEAFF
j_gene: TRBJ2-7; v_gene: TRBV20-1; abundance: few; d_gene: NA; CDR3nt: TGCAGTGCTAGGAGGAACAGGGCCATTGACTACGAGCAGTACTTC; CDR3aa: CSARRNRAIDYEQYF
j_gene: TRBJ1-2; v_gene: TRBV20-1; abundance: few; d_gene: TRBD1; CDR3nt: TGCAGTGCTTCCGGGACAGGGAAGTTTGGCTACACCTTC; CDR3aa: CSASGTGKFGYTF
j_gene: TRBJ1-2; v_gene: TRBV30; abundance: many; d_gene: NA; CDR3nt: TGTGCCTGGAAAGGGGGAGCTGGCTACACCTTC; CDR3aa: CAWKGGAGYTF
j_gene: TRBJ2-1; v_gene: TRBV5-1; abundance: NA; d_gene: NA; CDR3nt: TGCGCCAGCAGCTGGGAAGACGCTGGAGGTTTTAATGAGCAGTTCTTC; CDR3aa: CASSWEDAGGFNEQFF
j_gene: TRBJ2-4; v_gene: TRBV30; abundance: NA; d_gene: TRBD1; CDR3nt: TGTGCCTGGAGAAGGGACAGAGCGTCCAGGGGCATTCAGTACTTC; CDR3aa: CAWRRDRASRGIQYF
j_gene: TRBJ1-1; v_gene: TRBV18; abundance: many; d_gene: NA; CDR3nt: TGTGCCAGCTCCCCCTCCCCGACGAACACTGAAGCTTTCTTT; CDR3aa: CASSPSPTNTEAFF
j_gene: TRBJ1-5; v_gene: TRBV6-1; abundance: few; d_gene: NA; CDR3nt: TGTGCCAGCAGTTCAGGGAAGTTTCAACAGCCCCAGCATTTT; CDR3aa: CASSSGKFQQPQHF
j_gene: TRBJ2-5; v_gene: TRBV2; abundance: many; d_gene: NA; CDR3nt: TGTGCCAGCGGGGGGTTCGGAGGAGGGACCCAGTACTTC; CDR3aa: CASGGFGGGTQYF
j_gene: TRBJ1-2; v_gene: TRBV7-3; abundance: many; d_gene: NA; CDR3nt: TGTGCCAGCAGTCCCTTCGTAGGGAATGGCTACACCTTC; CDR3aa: CASSPFVGNGYTF
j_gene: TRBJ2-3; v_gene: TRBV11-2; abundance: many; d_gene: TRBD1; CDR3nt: TGTGCCAGCAGCTTAGGGGACAGGTACACAGATACGCAGTATTTT; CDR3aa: CASSLGDRYTDTQYF
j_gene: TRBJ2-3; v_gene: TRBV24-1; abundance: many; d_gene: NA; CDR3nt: TGTGCCACCAGTGATTTGCGCGGTCGGGATAGCACAGATACGCAGTATTTT; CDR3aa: CATSDLRGRDSTDTQYF
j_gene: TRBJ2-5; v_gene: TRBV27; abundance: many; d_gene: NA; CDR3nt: TGTGCCAGCAGTTTTACCGGACCGGGGTCGGAGACCCAGTACTTC; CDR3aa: CASSFTGPGSETQYF
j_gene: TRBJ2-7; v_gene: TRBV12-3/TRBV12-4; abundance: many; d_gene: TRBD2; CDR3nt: TGTGCCAGCAGCAGAGGGGGACTAGCGGGTCTTTACGAGCAGTACTTC; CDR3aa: CASSRGGLAGLYEQYF
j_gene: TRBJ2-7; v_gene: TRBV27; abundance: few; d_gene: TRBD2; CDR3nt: TGTGCCAGCAGTGAGAATCCGGGACTAGCGGGAGTTGAGCAGTACTTC; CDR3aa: CASSENPGLAGVEQYF
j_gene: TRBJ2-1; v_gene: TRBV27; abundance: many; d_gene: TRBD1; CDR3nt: TGTGCCAGCACTCCCCGGACCGGGACAGGGGTCAATGAGCAGTTCTTC; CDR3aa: CASTPRTGTGVNEQFF
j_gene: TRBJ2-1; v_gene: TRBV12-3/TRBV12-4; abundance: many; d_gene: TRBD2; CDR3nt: TGTGCCAGCAGTTCGCTGCTAGCGGGAGGGCCGGATGAGCAGTTCTTC; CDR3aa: CASSSLLAGGPDEQFF
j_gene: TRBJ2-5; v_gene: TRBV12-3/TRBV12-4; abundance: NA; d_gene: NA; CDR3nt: TGTGCCAGCGCGAGGGAGGAGACCCAGTACTTC; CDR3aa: CASAREETQYF
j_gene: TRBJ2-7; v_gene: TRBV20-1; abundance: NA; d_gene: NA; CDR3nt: TGCAGTGCTAGAAGTCCGGTGGGTGGTGCAGGGGTCTTTTCCTACGAGCAGTACTTC; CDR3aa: CSARSPVGGAGVFSYEQYF
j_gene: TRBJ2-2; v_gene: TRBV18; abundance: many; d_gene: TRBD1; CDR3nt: TGTGCCAGCTCCGGACAGGGTAAAACCGGGGAGCTGTTTTTT; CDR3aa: CASSGQGKTGELFF
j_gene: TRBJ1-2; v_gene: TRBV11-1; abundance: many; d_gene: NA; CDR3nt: TGTGCCAGCAGCTTTTCCCGGAACTATGGCTACACCTTC; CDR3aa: CASSFSRNYGYTF
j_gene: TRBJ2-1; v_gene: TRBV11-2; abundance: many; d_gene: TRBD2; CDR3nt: TGTGCCAGCAGCTCCTTTCGACTAGCGGGAGTATACAATGAGCAGTTCTTC; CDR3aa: CASSSFRLAGVYNEQFF
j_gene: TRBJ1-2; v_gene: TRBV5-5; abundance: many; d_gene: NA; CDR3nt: TGTGCCAGCAGCTCGTCTAGGGGAGATGGCTACACCTTC; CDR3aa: CASSSSRGDGYTF
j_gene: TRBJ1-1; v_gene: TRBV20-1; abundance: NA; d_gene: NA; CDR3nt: TGCAGTGCTAGCCTACCAATTTTCAGGGGAATATATACTGAAGCTTTCTTT; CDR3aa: CSASLPIFRGIYTEAFF
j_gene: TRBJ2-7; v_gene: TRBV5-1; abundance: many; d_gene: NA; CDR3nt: TGCGCCAGCAGCTTGATAGCAGCGAGCTCCTACGAGCAGTACTTC; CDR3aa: CASSLIAASSYEQYF
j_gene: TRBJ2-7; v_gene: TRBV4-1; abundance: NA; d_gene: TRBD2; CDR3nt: TGCGCCAGCAGCCCCAATCTAGCGGGAGGTTCCTACGAGCAGTACTTC; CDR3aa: CASSPNLAGGSYEQYF
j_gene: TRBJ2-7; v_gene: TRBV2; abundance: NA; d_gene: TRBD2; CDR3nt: TGTGCCAGCAGTGCGGCGCGGGAGGGCTACGAGCAGTACTTC; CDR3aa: CASSAAREGYEQYF
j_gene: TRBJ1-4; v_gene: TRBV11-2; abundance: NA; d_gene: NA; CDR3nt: TGTGCCAGCAGCCTCGGGGGTGCAACTAATGAAAAACTGTTTTTT; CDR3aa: CASSLGGATNEKLFF
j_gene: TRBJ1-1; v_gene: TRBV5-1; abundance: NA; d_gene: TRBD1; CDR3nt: TGCGCCAGCAGCTTGTGGACAGGGCGGGCCACTGAAGCTTTCTTT; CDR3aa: CASSLWTGRATEAFF
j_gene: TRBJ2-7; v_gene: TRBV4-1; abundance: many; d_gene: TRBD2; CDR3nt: TGCGCCAGCAGCCGCCCGACTAGCGGGAGATACGAGCAGTACTTC; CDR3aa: CASSRPTSGRYEQYF
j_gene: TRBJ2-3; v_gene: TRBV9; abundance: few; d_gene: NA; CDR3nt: TGTGCCAGCAGCGTGGCCGACCGCACAGATACGCAGTATTTT; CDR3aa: CASSVADRTDTQYF
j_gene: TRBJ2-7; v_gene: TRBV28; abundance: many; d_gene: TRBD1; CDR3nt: TGTGCCAGCGGGTCACAGGGGAAATACGAGCAGTACTTC; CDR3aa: CASGSQGKYEQYF
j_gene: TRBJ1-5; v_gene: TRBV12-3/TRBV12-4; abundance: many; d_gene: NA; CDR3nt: TGTGCCAGCAGTTTCGGCGGGGGCGAACAGCCCCAGCATTTT; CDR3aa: CASSFGGGEQPQHF
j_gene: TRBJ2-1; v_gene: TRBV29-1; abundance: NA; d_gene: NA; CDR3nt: TGCAGCGTCGGGCCCACCTTCAATGAGCAGTTCTTC; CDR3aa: CSVGPTFNEQFF
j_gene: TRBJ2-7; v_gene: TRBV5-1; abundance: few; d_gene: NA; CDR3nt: TGCGCCAGCAGCTTGACTCCCGGGACCCTTATTGGCGAGCAGTACTTC; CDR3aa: CASSLTPGTLIGEQYF
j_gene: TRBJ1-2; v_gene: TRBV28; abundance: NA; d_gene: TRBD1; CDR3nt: TGTGCCAGCAGCCAAGCCCGGGACAGGGACTATGGCTACACCTTC; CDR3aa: CASSQARDRDYGYTF
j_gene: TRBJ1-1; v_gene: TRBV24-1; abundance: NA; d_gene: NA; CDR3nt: TGTGCCACCAGTGATGCAGGCTCTATGAACACTGAAGCTTTCTTT; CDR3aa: CATSDAGSMNTEAFF
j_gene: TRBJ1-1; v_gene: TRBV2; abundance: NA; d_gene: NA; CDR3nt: TGTGCCAGCAGCGAGGGGGGCAGGAGGCGGGCTGAAGCTTTCTTT; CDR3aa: CASSEGGRRRAEAFF
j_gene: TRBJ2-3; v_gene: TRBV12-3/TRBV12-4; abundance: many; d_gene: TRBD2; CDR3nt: TGTGCCAGCAGTTTTCTAGCGGTACTAAGCACAGATACGCAGTATTTT; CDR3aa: CASSFLAVLSTDTQYF
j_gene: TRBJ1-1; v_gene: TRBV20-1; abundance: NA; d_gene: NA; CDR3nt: TGCAGTGCTAGTTCGGGTATCGCTGAAGCTTTCTTT; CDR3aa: CSASSGIAEAFF
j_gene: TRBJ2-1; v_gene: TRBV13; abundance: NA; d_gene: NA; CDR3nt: TGTGCCAGCAGCCCCCCTACAGGGAGATCCTACGAGCAGTTCTTC; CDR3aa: CASSPPTGRSYEQFF
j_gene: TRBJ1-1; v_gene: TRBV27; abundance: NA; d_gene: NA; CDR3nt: TGTGCCAGCAGTTTCGGGACGGATAACACTGAAGCTTTCTTT; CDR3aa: CASSFGTDNTEAFF
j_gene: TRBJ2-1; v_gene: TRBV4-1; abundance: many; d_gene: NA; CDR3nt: TGCGCCAGCAGCCGGCTGCTGGATAATGAGCAGTTCTTC; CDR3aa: CASSRLLDNEQFF